A single sample gave rise to the 8 T cell receptor beta chains below, sequenced in a study of regulatory T cells in long-lasting Graves disease. Both iRepertoire HTBI primers and Arm-PCR of CDR3 regions were used to build the TCR beta libraries. From the multiplex PCR reads, TCRdb called clonotypes with MiXCR, one entry per CDR3 protein. This table has about 330,000 distinct CDR3 sequences, about 17% appearing once. Time point described: newly diagnosed GD, antithyroid drugs for less than 3 months. The authors made the TCR library using RNA they extracted from PBMCs. These same records also appear under a second study, on T cells in Graves' hyperthyroidism and ophthalmopathy.

The sequencing here drew on peripheral blood mononuclear cells (PBMCs), taken at new diagnosis, from a patient treated with antithyroid drugs. The receptor source for this set is a woman aged 18-30 years with Graves disease.

This clonotype occurred many times. The rearrangement uses TRBV27 and TRBJ2-7; TRBD1 is a possible D gene (5 bases). The V gene's germline CDR1 is MNHEY and CDR2 SMNVEV (reference sequence). V lost 5 bases and J 2 bases, leaving 16 bases between the germline ends. The CDR3 extends over 15 amino acids. Here the CDR3 reads CASSAYRSGTYEQYF. CDR3 DNA: TGTGCCAGCAGTGCATACAGGTCTGGGACCTACGAGCAGTACTTC.

This clonotype was counted at least ten times. The CDR3 reads CASSSQTGPYEQYF. DNA of the CDR3: TGTGCCAGCAGTTCCCAGACAGGACCCTACGAGCAGTACTTC. The V call is TRBV12-3 or TRBV12-4, the J call TRBJ2-7; D is possibly TRBD1 (6 bases). The CDR3 contains 14 residues. V lost 4 bases and J 2 bases, leaving 12 bases between the germline ends.

This clonotype was seen at least ten times. V is TRBV7-2 and J is TRBJ2-1, with 10 bases fitting TRBD2. Germline V gives CDR1 SGHTA, CDR2 FQGNSA. The CDR3 extends over 15 amino acids. The trim removed 1 base at V and 6 bases at J, leaving 3 bases unmatched. The CDR3 DNA is TGTGCCAGCAGCTTAGTCCCTAGCGGGGGCAATGAGCAGTTCTTC. It yields the protein CASSLVPSGGNEQFF. Together with reference TRBV7-2 and TRBJ2-1, the CDR3 gives the full variable domain: GAGVSQSPSNKVTEKGKDVELRCDPISGHTALYWYRQSLGQGLEFLIYFQGNSAPDKSGLPSDRFSAERTGGSVSTLTIQRTQQEDSAVYLCASSLVPSGGNEQFFGPGTRLTVL.

The chain combines TRBV6-1 with TRBJ1-5, with D maybe TRBD1 (5 bases). The CDR3 covers 17 residues. CDR1 and CDR2 from the germline V gene are MNHNS and SASEGT. The V gene lost 3 bases and the J gene lost 4 bases, with 19 bases spanning the gap. This chain's CDR3 is CASSDYPWGGGNQPQHF. The CDR3 DNA follows: TGTGCCAGCAGTGACTATCCTTGGGGGGGAGGGAATCAGCCCCAGCATTTT.

The chain is built from TRBV19 and TRBJ2-7; 9 positions match TRBD1. The CDR3 is 15 amino acids. The V gene's germline CDR1 is LNHDA and CDR2 SQIVND (reference sequence). The J segment lost 3 bases and the V segment lost 3 bases, leaving 6 bases of the junction unmatched. CDR3 loop: CASSMIDRGNYEQYF. CDR3 sequence (DNA): TGTGCCAGTAGTATGATCGACAGGGGGAACTACGAGCAGTACTTC.

The chain employs TRBV3-1 and TRBJ2-7, with a tentative D call TRBD1 (6 bases). With 5 bases removed from V and 2 bases from J, the gap between germline ends came to 13 bases. The germline CDR1 and CDR2 sequences are LGHDT and YNNKEL (reference sequence). The CDR3 has 14 residues. The CDR3 reads CASSARDITYEQYF. The CDR3 bases are TGTGCCAGCAGCGCCCGGGACATCACCTACGAGCAGTACTTC.

The gene calls are TRBV20-1 and TRBJ2-5, with 8 bases identical to TRBD2. V lost 5 bases, J lost 4 bases, and 9 bases stayed unmatched. The germline V gene encodes CDR1 DFQATT and CDR2 SNEGSKA (reference sequence). The CDR3 spans 14 residues. The CDR3 protein is CSAGPSGSGETQYF. In DNA, the CDR3 is TGCAGTGCTGGACCCAGCGGGAGCGGAGAGACCCAGTACTTC.

About this clonotype itself: This clone may be a read error of a much larger clone one base away. The chain uses TRBV9 and TRBJ1-5; no definite D call. The CDR3 consists of 14 residues. V gave up 3 bases and J gave up 1 base, with 8 bases separating them. CDR1 is SGDLS, CDR2 YYNGEE, per germline. CDR3 in DNA: TGTGCCAGCAGCGAAAGTGAGAGCAATCAGCCCCAGCATTTT. Translated: CASSESESNQPQHF.